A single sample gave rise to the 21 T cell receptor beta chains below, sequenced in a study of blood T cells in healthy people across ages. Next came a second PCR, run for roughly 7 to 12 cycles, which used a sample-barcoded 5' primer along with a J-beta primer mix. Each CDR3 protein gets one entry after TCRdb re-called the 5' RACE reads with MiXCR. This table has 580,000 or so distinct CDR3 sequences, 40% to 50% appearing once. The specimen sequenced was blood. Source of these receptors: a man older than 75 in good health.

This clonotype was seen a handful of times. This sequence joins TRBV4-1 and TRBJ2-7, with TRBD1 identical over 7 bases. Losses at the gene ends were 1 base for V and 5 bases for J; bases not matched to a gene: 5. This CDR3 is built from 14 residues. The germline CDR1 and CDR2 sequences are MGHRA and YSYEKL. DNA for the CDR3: TGCGCCAGCAGCCAAGTCGACAGGGCCCACGAGCAGTACTTC. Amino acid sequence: CASSQVDRAHEQYF.

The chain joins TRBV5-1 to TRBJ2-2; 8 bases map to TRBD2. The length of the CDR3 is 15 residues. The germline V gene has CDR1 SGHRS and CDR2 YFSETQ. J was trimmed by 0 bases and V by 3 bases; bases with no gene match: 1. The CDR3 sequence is CASSSGLANTGELFF. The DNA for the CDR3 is TGCGCCAGCAGCTCGGGACTAGCGAACACCGGGGAGCTGTTTTTT.

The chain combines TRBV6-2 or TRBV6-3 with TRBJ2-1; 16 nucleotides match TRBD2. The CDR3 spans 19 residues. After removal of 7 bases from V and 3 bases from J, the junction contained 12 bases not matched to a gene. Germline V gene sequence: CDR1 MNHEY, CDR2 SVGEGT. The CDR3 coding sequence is TGTGCCAGCACCGACACCGGGACTAGCGGGAGGGCCGGCTACAATGAGCAGTTCTTC. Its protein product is CASTDTGTSGRAGYNEQFF.

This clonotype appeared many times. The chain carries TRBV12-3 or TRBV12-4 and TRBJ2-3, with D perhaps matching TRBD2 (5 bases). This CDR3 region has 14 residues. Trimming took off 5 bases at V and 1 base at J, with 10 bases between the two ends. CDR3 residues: CASSGLGGTDTQYF. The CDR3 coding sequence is TGTGCCAGCAGTGGACTGGGAGGCACAGATACGCAGTATTTT.

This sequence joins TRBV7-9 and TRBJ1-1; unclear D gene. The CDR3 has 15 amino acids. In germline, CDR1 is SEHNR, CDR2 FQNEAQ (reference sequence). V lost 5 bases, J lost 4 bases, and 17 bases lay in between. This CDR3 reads CASSRREGSSTEAFF. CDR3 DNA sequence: TGTGCCAGCAGCCGGAGGGAGGGATCGAGCACTGAAGCTTTCTTT.

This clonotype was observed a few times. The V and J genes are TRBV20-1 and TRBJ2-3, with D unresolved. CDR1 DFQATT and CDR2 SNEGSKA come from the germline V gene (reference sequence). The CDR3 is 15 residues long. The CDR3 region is CAWRQVRGSTDTQYF. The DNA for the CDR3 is TGCGCGTGGCGCCAAGTTCGCGGTTCCACAGATACGCAGTATTTT.

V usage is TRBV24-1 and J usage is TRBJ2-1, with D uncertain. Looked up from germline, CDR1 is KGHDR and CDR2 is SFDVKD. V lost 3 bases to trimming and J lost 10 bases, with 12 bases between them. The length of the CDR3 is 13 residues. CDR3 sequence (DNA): TGTGCCACCAGTGATCTCAGACTGGGAGAGCAGTTCTTC. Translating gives CATSDLRLGEQFF.

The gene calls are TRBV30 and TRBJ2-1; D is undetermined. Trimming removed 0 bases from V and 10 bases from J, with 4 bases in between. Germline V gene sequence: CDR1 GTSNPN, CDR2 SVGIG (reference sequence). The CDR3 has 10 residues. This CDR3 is CAWSVREQFF. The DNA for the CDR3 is TGTGCCTGGAGTGTTCGGGAGCAGTTCTTC.

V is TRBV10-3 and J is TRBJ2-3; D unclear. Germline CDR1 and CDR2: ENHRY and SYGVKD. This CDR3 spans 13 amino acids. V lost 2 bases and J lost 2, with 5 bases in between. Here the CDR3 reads CAISEDPTDTQYF. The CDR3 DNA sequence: TGTGCCATCAGTGAGGACCCCACAGATACGCAGTATTTT.

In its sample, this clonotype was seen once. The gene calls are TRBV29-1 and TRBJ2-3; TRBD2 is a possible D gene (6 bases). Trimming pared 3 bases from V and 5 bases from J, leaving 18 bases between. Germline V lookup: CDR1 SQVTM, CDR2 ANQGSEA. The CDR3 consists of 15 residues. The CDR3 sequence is CSVEVVRGGRDTQYF. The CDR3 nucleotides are TGCAGCGTTGAGGTAGTGAGAGGAGGGAGAGATACGCAGTATTTT.

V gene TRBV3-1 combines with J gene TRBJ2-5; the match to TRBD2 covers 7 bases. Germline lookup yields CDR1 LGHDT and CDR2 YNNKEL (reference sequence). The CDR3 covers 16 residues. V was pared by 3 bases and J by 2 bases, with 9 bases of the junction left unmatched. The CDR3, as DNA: TGTGCCAGCAGCCATGGGTGGGGACTAATACAAGAGACCCAGTACTTC. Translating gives CASSHGWGLIQETQYF.

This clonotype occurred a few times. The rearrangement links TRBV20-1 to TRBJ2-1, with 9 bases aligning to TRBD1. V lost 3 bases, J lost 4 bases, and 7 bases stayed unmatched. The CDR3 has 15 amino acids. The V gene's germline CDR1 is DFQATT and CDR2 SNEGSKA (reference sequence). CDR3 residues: CSASKGQGYYNEQFF. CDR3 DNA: TGCAGTGCTAGTAAGGGACAGGGTTATTACAATGAGCAGTTCTTC.

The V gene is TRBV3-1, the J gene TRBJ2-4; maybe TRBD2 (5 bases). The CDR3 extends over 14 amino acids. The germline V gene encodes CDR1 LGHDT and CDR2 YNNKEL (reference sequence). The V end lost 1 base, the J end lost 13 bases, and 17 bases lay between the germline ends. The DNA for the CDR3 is TGTGCCAGCAGCCAAGGGCCCAAGAACGGGGAGCAGTACTTC. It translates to CASSQGPKNGEQYF.

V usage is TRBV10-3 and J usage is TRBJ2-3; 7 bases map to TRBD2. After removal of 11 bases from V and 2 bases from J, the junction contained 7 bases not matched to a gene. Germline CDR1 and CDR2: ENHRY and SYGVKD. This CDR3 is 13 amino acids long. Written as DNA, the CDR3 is TGTGCCGCCCGGGGGGATGACACAGATACGCAGTATTTT. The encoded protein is CAARGDDTDTQYF.

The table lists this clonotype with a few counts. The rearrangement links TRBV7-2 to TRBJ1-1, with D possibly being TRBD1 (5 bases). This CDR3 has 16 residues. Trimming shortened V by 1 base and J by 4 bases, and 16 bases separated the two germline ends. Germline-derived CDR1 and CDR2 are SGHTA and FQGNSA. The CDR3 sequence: CASSLGWAQGSTEAFF. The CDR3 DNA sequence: TGTGCCAGCAGCTTAGGGTGGGCTCAGGGTTCCACTGAAGCTTTCTTT.

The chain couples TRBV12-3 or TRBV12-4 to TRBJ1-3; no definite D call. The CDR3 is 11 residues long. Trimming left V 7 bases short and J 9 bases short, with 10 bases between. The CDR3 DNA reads TGTGCCAGCACTCCAGCAGGCACCATATATTTT. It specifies CASTPAGTIYF.

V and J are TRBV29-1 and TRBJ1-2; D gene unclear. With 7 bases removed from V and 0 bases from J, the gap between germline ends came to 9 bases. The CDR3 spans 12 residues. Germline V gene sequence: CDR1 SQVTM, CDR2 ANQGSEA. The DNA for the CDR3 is TGCAGCGACGGGGAGACTAACTATGGCTACACCTTC. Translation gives CSDGETNYGYTF. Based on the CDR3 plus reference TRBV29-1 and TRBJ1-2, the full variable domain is SAVISQKPSRDICQRGTSLTIQCQVDSQVTMMFWYRQQPGQSLTLIATANQGSEATYESGFVIDKFPISRPNLTFSTLTVSNMSPEDSSIYLCSDGETNYGYTFGSGTRLTVV.

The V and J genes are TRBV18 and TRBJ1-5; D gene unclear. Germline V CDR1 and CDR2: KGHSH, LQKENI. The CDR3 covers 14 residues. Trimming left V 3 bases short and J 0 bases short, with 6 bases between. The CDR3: CASSPPNSNQPQHF. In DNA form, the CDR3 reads TGTGCCAGCTCACCTCCGAATAGCAATCAGCCCCAGCATTTT.

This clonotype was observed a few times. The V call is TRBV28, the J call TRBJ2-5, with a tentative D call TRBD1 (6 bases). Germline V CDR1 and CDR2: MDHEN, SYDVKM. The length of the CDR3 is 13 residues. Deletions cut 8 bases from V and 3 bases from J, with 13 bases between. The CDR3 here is CASAPPGEETQYF. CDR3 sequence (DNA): TGTGCCAGCGCCCCCCCAGGGGAAGAGACCCAGTACTTC.

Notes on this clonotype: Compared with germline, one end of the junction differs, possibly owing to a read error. The CDR3 DNA reads as TGTGCCACCAGTCTGACAACCCTTAGAGAGACCCAGTACTTC. It encodes CATSLTTLRETQYF. This rearrangement joins TRBV6-2 or TRBV6-3 to TRBJ2-5; D call uncertain. The CDR3 has 14 residues. Germline V lookup: CDR1 MNHEY, CDR2 SVGEGT.

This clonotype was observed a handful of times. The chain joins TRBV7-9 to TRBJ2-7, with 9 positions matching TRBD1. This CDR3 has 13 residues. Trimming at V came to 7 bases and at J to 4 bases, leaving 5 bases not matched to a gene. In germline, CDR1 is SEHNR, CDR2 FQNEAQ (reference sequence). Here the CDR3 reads CASKGTGTYEQYF. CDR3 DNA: TGTGCCAGCAAAGGGACAGGGACGTACGAGCAGTACTTC.